A few counts support the clone carrying this TCR beta chain. The antigen is not known. Primers: 60 Vbeta forward and 13 Jbeta reverse. The method was immunoSEQ multiplex PCR; TCRdb's version includes in-frame clones alone and lacks a portion of them. The sample records about 240,000 clones, over 75% being singletons. This sample was included in a study of cytomegalovirus exposure and HLA in healthy donors. The study's findings and limits: Confirmation in vitro established that three CMV-associated chains were specific for CMV antigens. The availability of immune exposure information extended only to CMV serostatus. V- and J-gene trimming in TCR beta was tied to a missense DCLRE1C variant by an analysis performed later.

Germline V gene lookup returns CDR1 SNHLY and CDR2 FYNNEI. CDR3 length: 15 residues. Deletions cut 3 bases from V and 5 bases from J, with 16 bases between. This receptor was obtained from a boy between 5 and 17 years old in good health and CMV-seronegative. Sequencing was done on a sample of PBMCs. The chain carries TRBV2 and TRBJ2-5, with D perhaps TRBD2 (7 bases). The CDR3 DNA follows: TGTGCCAGCAGTGATTTAGGGGGGGCCGTTGAGACCCAGTACTTC. This gives the protein CASSDLGGAVETQYF.